This record looks at one T cell receptor beta chain sequence and its context. The CDR3 covers 15 residues. Germline values: CDR1 LNHDA, CDR2 SQIVND (reference sequence). The PBMC originated from buffy coats obtained from healthy donors. The data originate from a study of human CD8 memory T cell subsets. Preparation of the TCR beta libraries relied on UMI-labeled 5' RACE. As processed by the authors: Whatever TCR beta library was examined, it held from more than 2,500 up to about 18,000 functional CDR3 beta clonotypes. TCRdb reprocessed the 5' RACE reads and reports one entry per CDR3 protein, with no DNA. The V and J calls, along with clone size, are taken from TCRdb and not from the paper's own processing. This sample's table has about 11,000 distinct CDR3 sequences.

The V and J genes are TRBV19 and TRBJ1-1; as DNA is missing, the TRBD1 call by TCRdb cannot be tested. Sequencing was done on a sample of CD8+ stem-like memory T cells (TSCM and TCM) sorted from PBMCs. The subset here: stem-like memory CD8 T cells (TSTEM), CCR7+ PD-1- TIGIT-. This receptor was taken from a human donor in good health. CDR3 loop: CASSFRDSVSTEAFF.